The T cell receptor beta chain under discussion was sequenced for a study of blood T cell repertoires in COVID-19. Study members were between about 18 and 95 years old and lived in approximately 25 US regions. Donors were grouped by their self-reported clinical history. Donors of Cohort 3 who recovered were those that had two negative PCRs, clearance, or symptom resolution. This CDR3 has 16 residues. The junction had 15 bases not matched to a gene; V was cut back by 8 bases and J by 3 bases. The V gene's germline CDR1 is SGHVS and CDR2 FQNEAQ. In the authors' workflow: Reference gene primer amplification in the assay estimated nucleated cell counts. Measured with immunoSEQ multiplex PCR; TCRdb has only the in-frame clones, and not every one. The V and J calls and the clone size are those of that table, but D and trimming were determined from the DNA. The table lists 250,000 to 350,000 clones, 88% of them singletons, with about 1% in the top ten.

J is TRBJ2-7 and V is TRBV7-8, with 8 bases fitting TRBD2. This TCR was recovered from a woman younger than 45 who had recovered from COVID-19. Sequenced: PBMCs or T cells enriched from blood (not recorded which). The CDR3 nucleotides read TGTGCCAGCGCTATAAGGTGGGCGGGGGGCGACTACGAGCAGTACTTC. Its protein is CASAIRWAGGDYEQYF.